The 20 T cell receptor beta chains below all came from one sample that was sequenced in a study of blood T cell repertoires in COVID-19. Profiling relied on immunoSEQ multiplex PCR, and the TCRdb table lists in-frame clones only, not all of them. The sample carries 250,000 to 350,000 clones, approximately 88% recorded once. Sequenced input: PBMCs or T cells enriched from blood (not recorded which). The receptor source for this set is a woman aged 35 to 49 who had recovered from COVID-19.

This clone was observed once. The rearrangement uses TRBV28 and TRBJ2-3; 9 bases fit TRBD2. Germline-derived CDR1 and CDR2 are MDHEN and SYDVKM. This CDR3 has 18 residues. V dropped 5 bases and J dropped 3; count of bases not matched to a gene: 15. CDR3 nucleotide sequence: TGTGCCAGCAGTCCCTCCCTCAGTAGCGGGAGCTGGACAGATACGCAGTATTTT. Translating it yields CASSPSLSSGSWTDTQYF. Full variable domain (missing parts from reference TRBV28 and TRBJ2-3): DVKVTQSSRYLVKRTGEKVFLECVQDMDHENMFWYRQDPGLGLRLIYFSYDVKMKEKGDIPEGYSVSREKKERFSLILESASTNQTSMYLCASSPSLSSGSWTDTQYFGPGTRLTVL.

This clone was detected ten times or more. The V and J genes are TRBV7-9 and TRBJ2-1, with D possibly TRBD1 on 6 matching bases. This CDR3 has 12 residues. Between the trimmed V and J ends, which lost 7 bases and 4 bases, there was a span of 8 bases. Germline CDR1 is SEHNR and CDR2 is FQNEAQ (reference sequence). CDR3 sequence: CASTGQYNEQFF. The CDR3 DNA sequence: TGTGCCAGCACCGGACAGTACAATGAGCAGTTCTTC.

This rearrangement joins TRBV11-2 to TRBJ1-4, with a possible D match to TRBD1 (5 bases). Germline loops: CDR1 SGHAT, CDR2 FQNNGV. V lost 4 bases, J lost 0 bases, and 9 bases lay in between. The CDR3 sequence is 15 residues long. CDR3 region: CASSSLTATNEKLFF. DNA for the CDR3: TGTGCCAGCAGCTCCTTGACAGCAACTAATGAAAAACTGTTTTTT.

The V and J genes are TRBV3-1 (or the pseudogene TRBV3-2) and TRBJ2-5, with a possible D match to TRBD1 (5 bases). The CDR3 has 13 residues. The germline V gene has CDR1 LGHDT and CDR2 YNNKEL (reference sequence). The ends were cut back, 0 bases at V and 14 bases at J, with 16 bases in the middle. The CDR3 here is CASSQEAGSIGYF. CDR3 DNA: TGTGCCAGCAGCCAAGAAGCAGGGTCCATTGGTTACTTC.

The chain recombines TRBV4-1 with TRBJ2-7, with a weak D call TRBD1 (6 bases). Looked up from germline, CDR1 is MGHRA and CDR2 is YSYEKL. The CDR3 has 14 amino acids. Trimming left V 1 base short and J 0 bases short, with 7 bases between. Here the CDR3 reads CASSQGTASYEQYF. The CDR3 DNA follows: TGCGCCAGCAGCCAAGGGACAGCCTCCTACGAGCAGTACTTC.

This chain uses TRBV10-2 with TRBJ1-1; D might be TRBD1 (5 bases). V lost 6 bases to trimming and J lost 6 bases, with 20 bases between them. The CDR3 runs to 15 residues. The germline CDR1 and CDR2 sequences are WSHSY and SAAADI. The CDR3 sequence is CASRDQTVLEPEAFF. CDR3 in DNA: TGCGCCAGCAGAGATCAGACAGTTCTGGAACCTGAAGCTTTCTTT.

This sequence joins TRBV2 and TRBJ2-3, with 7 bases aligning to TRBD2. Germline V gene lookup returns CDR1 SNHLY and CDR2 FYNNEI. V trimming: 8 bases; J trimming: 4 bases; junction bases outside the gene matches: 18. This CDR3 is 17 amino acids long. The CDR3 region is CASLVQATGGLPDTQYF. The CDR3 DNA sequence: TGTGCCAGCTTGGTGCAGGCAACCGGGGGGTTGCCAGATACGCAGTATTTT. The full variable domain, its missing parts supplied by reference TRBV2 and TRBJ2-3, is EPEVTQTPSHQVTQMGQEVILRCVPISNHLYFYWYRQILGQKVEFLVSFYNNEISEKSEIFDDQFSVERPDGSNFTLKIRSTKLEDSAMYFCASLVQATGGLPDTQYFGPGTRLTVL.

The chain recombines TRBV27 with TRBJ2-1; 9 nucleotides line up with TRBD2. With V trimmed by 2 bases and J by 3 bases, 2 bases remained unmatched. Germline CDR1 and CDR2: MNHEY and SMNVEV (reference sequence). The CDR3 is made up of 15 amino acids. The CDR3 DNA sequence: TGTGCCAGCAGTTTAGGACTAGCGTTCTACAATGAGCAGTTCTTC. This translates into CASSLGLAFYNEQFF.

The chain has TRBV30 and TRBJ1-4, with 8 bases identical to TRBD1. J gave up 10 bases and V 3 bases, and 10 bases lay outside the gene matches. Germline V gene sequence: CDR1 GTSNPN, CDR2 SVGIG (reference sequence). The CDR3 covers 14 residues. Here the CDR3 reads CAWSLTGALGKLFF. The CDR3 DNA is TGTGCCTGGAGCCTGACAGGGGCGCTTGGAAAACTGTTTTTT.

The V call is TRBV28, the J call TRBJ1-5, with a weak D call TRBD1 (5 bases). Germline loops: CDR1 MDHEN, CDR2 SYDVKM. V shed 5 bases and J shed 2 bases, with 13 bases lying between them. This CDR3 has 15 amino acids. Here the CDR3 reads CASSTTVGGNQPQHF. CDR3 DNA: TGTGCCAGCAGTACGACAGTCGGAGGCAATCAGCCCCAGCATTTT.

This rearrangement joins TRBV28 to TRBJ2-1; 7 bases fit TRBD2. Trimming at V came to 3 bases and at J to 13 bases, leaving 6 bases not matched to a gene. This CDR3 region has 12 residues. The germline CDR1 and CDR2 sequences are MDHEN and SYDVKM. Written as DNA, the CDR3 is TGTGCCAGCAGTTTGAGACTAGCAAGTCAGTTCTTC. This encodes CASSLRLASQFF.

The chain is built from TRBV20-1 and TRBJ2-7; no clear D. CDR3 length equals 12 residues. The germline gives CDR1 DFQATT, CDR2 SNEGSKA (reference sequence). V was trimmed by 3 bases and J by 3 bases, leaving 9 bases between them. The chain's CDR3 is CSASGAYYEQYF. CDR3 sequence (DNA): TGCAGTGCTAGTGGAGCTTACTACGAGCAGTACTTC.

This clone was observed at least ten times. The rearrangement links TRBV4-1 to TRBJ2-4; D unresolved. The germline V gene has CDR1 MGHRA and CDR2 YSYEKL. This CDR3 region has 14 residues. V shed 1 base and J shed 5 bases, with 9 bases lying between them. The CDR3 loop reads CASSQGLRENIQYF. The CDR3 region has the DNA TGCGCCAGCAGCCAAGGGCTACGGGAAAACATTCAGTACTTC.

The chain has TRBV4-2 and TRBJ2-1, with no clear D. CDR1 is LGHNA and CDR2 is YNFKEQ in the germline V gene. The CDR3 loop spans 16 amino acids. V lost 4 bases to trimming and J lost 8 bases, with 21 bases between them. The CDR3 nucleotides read TGTGCCAGCAGCCCACTCCCCGGCAGGTCTAACGATGAGCAGTTCTTC. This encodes CASSPLPGRSNDEQFF.

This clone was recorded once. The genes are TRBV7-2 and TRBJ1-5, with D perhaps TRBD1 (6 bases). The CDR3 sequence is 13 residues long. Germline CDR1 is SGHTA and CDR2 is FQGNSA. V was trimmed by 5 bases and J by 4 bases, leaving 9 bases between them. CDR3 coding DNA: TGTGCCAGCAGCATGGGACAAAATCAGCCCCAGCATTTT. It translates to CASSMGQNQPQHF. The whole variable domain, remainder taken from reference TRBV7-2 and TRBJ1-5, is GAGVSQSPSNKVTEKGKDVELRCDPISGHTALYWYRQSLGQGLEFLIYFQGNSAPDKSGLPSDRFSAERTGGSVSTLTIQRTQQEDSAVYLCASSMGQNQPQHFGDGTRLSIL.

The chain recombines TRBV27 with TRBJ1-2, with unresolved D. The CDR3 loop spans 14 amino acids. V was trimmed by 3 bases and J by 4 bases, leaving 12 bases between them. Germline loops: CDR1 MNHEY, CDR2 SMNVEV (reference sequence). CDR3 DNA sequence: TGTGCCAGCAGTTTGAGGACCGAGGGCTATGGCTACACCTTC. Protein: CASSLRTEGYGYTF.

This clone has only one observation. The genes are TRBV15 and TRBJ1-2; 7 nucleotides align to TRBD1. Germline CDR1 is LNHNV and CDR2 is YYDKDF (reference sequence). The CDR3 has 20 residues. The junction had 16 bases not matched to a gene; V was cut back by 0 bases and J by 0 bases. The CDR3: CATSRDLWGQSIFTNYGYTF. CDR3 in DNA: TGTGCCACCAGCAGAGATTTGTGGGGACAGTCAATTTTTACTAACTATGGCTACACCTTC.

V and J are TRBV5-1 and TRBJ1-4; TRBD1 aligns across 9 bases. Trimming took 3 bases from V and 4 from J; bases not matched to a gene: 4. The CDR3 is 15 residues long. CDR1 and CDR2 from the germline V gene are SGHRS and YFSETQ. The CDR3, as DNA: TGCGCCAGCAGCTCCGCGACAGGGGGTAATGAAAAACTGTTTTTT. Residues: CASSSATGGNEKLFF.

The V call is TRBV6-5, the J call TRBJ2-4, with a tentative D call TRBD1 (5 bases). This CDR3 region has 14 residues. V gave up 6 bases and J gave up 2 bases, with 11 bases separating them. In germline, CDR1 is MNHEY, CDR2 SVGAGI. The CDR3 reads CASREQGSKNIQYF. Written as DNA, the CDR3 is TGTGCCAGCAGGGAGCAGGGATCCAAAAACATTCAGTACTTC.

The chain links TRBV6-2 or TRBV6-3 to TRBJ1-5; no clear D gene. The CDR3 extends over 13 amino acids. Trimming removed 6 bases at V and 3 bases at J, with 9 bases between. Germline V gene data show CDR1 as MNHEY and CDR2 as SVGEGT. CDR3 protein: CASSLVDNQPQHF. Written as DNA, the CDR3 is TGTGCCAGCAGCCTGGTAGACAATCAGCCCCAGCATTTT.